This TCR beta chain originates from a study of glioma-infiltrating T cells. The iRepertoire nested amplicon-rescue multiplex PCR amplified TCR alpha and beta CDR3s from RNA. Via MiXCR, TCRdb re-called the multiplex PCR reads, giving one row per CDR3 protein. Here the sample spans about 380,000 distinct CDR3 sequences, roughly 41% being singletons. The study, taken as a whole, reports: Patients with low tissue-blood divergence carried a signature set of shared blood CDR3 motifs. Gliomas, especially low-grade, showed above-expected tissue-blood divergence; non-neoplastic patients showed below.

The CDR3 is made up of 14 amino acids. In germline, CDR1 is MNHEY, CDR2 SVGEGT. In regard to this clonotype: The antigen remains undetermined. This may stem from a read error, because a much larger clone lies one nucleotide away.

The clonotype originates from a human donor with low-grade glioma or glioblastoma, undergoing nonglioma brain surgery, or in good health (not recorded which). The sequenced sample consisted of glioma tissue, nonneoplastic brain tissue, or PBMCs (not recorded which). The V call is TRBV6-2 or TRBV6-3, the J call TRBJ2-7, with D perhaps given as TRBD1 or TRBD2 (5 bases each). The CDR3 DNA is TGTGCCAGCAGTCACTCACGGGGCTGGGACGAGCAGTACTTC. Its protein is CASSHSRGWDEQYF.